This entry is about one TCR beta chain. Its target is not known. This record comes from a study of shared clonotypes between healthy human individuals. Across the whole study: Serving as donors were two women and three men, whose ages spanned 18 to 49.

Donation came from healthy HIV-negative adults that had no recent acute infections or vaccinations. Memory CD4+ cells were the fraction left after CD45RA+ naive selection. The CDR3 has 14 residues. The germline V and J ends were trimmed by 1 base and 5 bases, with 11 bases remaining between them. Looked up from germline, CDR1 is SGHVS and CDR2 is FNYEAQ. The table came from immunoSEQ multiplex PCR; TCRdb's copy has only in-frame clones and leaves some out. Here the sample spans roughly 2,300,000 clones, roughly 92% being singletons. The study's findings and limits: In this cohort, only blood was sampled, and tissue repertoires likely differ.

The specimen was naive CD4+ T cells from PBMCs. The subset was: CD45RA+ positively selected. The chain employs TRBV7-6 and TRBJ2-5; D is uncertain. The receptor's source is a man aged 18 to 30 in good health. Some clones in this sample may be carry-over from other donors' samples. CDR3 in amino acids: CASSLEPADETQYF. In DNA, the CDR3 is TGTGCCAGCAGCTTAGAGCCGGCAGACGAGACCCAGTACTTC.